Included here is one T cell receptor (beta chain) sequence, with context. This record comes from a study of beta chain features in type 1 diabetes. Expressed TCRB transcripts were sequenced, since all the RNA that had been isolated was reverse transcribed. The repertoire was sequenced with immunoSEQ multiplex PCR; TCRdb's copy has only in-frame clones and lacks some. This table has around 250,000 clones, 55% to 70% appearing once. Sorting that relied on CD45RO/CCR7/CD25/CD127/CD95/CD27 yielded CD4+ naive, central memory, regulatory and stem cell-like memory cells. V was cut by 0 bases and J by 10 bases, with 10 bases left in between. This CDR3 region has 14 residues. Germline-derived CDR1 and CDR2 are ENHRY and SYGVKD.

The sequenced sample was naive CD4+ T cells from blood. The chain couples TRBV10-3 to TRBJ1-6; D gene ambiguous. The origin of this receptor is a man aged 30 to 39 in good health. This chain's CDR3 is CAISESSLGSPLHF. The CDR3 DNA reads as TGTGCCATCAGTGAGTCGAGTTTAGGATCACCCCTCCACTTT.